This record concerns one TCR beta chain sequence. Its target is not known. The record originates from a study of cytotoxic CD8 clonotypes in ibrutinib-treated CLL. The overall study: Recorded responses included approximately 25 partial and 2 complete; following median roughly 70 months, roughly 15 stayed remitted and roughly 12 progressed. Response samples were drawn at a median of approximately 11 months of treatment, range 6 to 36.

The germline CDR1 and CDR2 sequences are SGDLS and YYNGEE. The V end was cut by 4 bases, the J end by 6 bases, with 16 bases between. CDR3 length: 15 residues. Data came from immunoSEQ multiplex PCR; TCRdb stores just in-frame clones and leaves some out. The table includes about 310,000 clones, about 77% detected once. Extraction of 1.5 to 2.5 micrograms of genomic DNA from cryopreserved PBMCs supplied material for TCR beta libraries. Broader study findings: Clonality rose at ibrutinib response, held steady in sustained remission, and fell toward baseline at progression.

This sequence was found in a human donor with chronic lymphocytic leukemia. This chain connects TRBV9 to TRBJ2-2, with D perhaps TRBD1 (6 bases). The input for sequencing was PBMCs, taken before ibrutinib treatment. The CDR3 spells CASSPPGQSSGELFF. The CDR3, as DNA: TGTGCCAGCAGCCCACCGGGACAATCTTCCGGGGAGCTGTTTTTT.